These 17 T cell receptor beta chains were sequenced from one sample in a study of control samples from healthy donors and cancer patients. Clones were read by immunoSEQ multiplex PCR, and TCRdb kept only the in-frame ones, dropping some. There are 150,000 to 200,000 clones in the sample; roughly 88% occur only once, and under 2% lies in the top ten. The sample taken for sequencing was blood. The receptors come from a man younger than 35 in good health.

The gene calls are TRBV6-5 and TRBJ2-3; tentatively, D is TRBD1 or TRBD2 (5 bases each). The ends were cut back, 6 bases at V and 2 bases at J, with 15 bases in the middle. CDR1 MNHEY and CDR2 SVGAGI come from the germline V gene. There are 15 residues in the CDR3. The CDR3, as DNA: TGTGCCAGCAGCGCCTTGGGGGAGCTCACAGATACGCAGTATTTT. Its translation: CASSALGELTDTQYF.

V usage is TRBV6-5 and J usage is TRBJ2-1; tentative D call: TRBD2 (6 bases). CDR3 length: 15 amino acids. The germline V gene has CDR1 MNHEY and CDR2 SVGAGI. V was clipped by 6 bases and J by 5 bases, with 17 bases between them. CDR3 coding DNA: TGTGCCAGCAGGACGGTCGGGGGAGATAACAATGAGCAGTTCTTC. Its translation is CASRTVGGDNNEQFF.

This clone was seen a handful of times. V gene TRBV4-1 combines with J gene TRBJ1-2, with TRBD1 identical over 7 bases. Per the germline V gene, CDR1 is MGHRA and CDR2 is YSYEKL. CDR3 size: 15 residues. Trimming removed 3 bases from V and 2 bases from J; junction bases left unmatched: 6. CDR3 in amino acids: CASSQRTGGNYGYTF. DNA of the CDR3: TGCGCCAGCAGCCAGAGGACAGGAGGGAACTATGGCTACACCTTC.

On this clone itself: The sample has other DNA sequences that encode this CDR3 too. J is TRBJ2-7 and V is TRBV29-1, with 7 positions matching TRBD2. The CDR3 covers 12 residues. Trimming cost V 4 bases and J 3 bases; bases outside gene matches: 3. The germline V gene encodes CDR1 SQVTM and CDR2 ANQGSEA. DNA of the CDR3: TGCAGCGTTGGTGGCGGGGGCTACGAGCAGTACTTC. Its translation: CSVGGGGYEQYF.

The DNA of the CDR3 is TGTGCCAGCAGCTTATTGACAGATACGCAGTATTTT. This gives the protein CASSLLTDTQYF. The chain recombines TRBV7-2 with TRBJ2-3, with D uncertain. CDR1 SGHTA and CDR2 FQGNSA come from the germline V gene. This CDR3 has 12 amino acids. V was cut by 2 bases and J by 3 bases, with 3 bases left in between.

This clone was seen more than once but under ten times. This chain uses TRBV18 with TRBJ2-7; D remains ambiguous. This CDR3 comprises 12 residues. CDR1 KGHSH and CDR2 LQKENI come from the germline V gene. Trimming shortened V by 4 bases and J by 2 bases, and 6 bases separated the two germline ends. This CDR3 is CASSHNPYEQYF. The CDR3, as DNA: TGTGCCAGCTCACACAACCCCTACGAGCAGTACTTC.

The gene calls are TRBV5-5 and TRBJ1-2; the D is unclear. V shed 4 bases and J shed 2 bases, with 12 bases lying between them. Per germline, CDR1 SGHKS and CDR2 YYEKEE (reference sequence). This CDR3 is 14 amino acids long. The DNA of the CDR3 is TGTGCCAGCAGCCCGGTCCCGGGAAACTATGGCTACACCTTC. It encodes CASSPVPGNYGYTF.

V and J are TRBV5-5 and TRBJ1-3, with D perhaps TRBD1 (5 bases). Trimming removed 4 bases at V and 0 bases at J, with 14 bases between. Germline-derived CDR1 and CDR2 are SGHKS and YYEKEE (reference sequence). This CDR3 is built from 16 residues. CDR3: CASSDYRYRSGNTIYF. CDR3 nucleotide sequence: TGTGCCAGCAGCGATTACAGGTACCGCTCTGGAAACACCATATATTTT.

The V call is TRBV30, the J call TRBJ1-4; D unresolved. The germline V and J ends were trimmed by 1 base and 8 bases, with 14 bases remaining between them. Germline CDR1 is GTSNPN and CDR2 is SVGIG (reference sequence). The CDR3 runs to 14 residues. CDR3 DNA: TGTGCCTGGAGTGACGGTAATTGGTACGAAAAACTGTTTTTT. Its translation is CAWSDGNWYEKLFF.

CDR3 nucleotides: TGCGCCAGCAGCTTGGGGACAGCAAGGGAAAAACTGTTTTTT. Its translation: CASSLGTAREKLFF. The rearrangement uses TRBV5-1 and TRBJ1-4; possibly TRBD1 for D (6 bases). CDR3 length: 14 amino acids. V was trimmed by 0 bases and J by 8 bases, leaving 11 bases between them. Germline-derived CDR1 and CDR2 are SGHRS and YFSETQ. Supplemented by reference TRBV5-1 and TRBJ1-4, the full variable domain reads KAGVTQTPRYLIKTRGQQVTLSCSPISGHRSVSWYQQTPGQGLQFLFEYFSETQRNKGNFPGRFSGRQFSNSRSEMNVSTLELGDSALYLCASSLGTAREKLFFGSGTQLSVL.

This rearrangement joins TRBV5-5 to TRBJ2-7, with TRBD2 matching 7 bases. The J segment lost 2 bases and the V segment lost 1 base, leaving 3 bases of the junction unmatched. Germline V gene lookup returns CDR1 SGHKS and CDR2 YYEKEE (reference sequence). The CDR3 sequence is 14 residues long. The CDR3 DNA sequence: TGTGCCAGCAGCTTGTCGAGCGGGACCTACGAGCAGTACTTC. Protein: CASSLSSGTYEQYF.

The chain links TRBV7-8 to TRBJ2-5; 9 bases map to TRBD2. Germline V gives CDR1 SGHVS, CDR2 FQNEAQ. The V gene end was trimmed by 1 base and the J gene end by 4 bases; junction bases not matched to a gene: 7. This CDR3 has 16 residues. CDR3 protein: CASSLGAGGVAETQYF. CDR3 nucleotide sequence: TGTGCCAGCAGCTTAGGAGCGGGGGGAGTAGCAGAGACCCAGTACTTC.

The V and J genes are TRBV28 and TRBJ2-3, with 10 positions matching TRBD2. Germline V gives CDR1 MDHEN, CDR2 SYDVKM. V shed 5 bases and J 4 bases; nucleotides not matched to a gene: 9. This CDR3 spans 16 amino acids. CDR3 residues: CASSTRSGGAPDTQYF. The CDR3 nucleotides read TGTGCCAGCAGTACCCGGAGCGGGGGGGCCCCAGATACGCAGTATTTT.

The rearrangement uses TRBV5-1 and TRBJ2-5, with 7 bases that match TRBD2. J lost 5 bases, V lost 5 bases, and 9 bases had no gene match. This CDR3 has 14 amino acids. In germline, CDR1 is SGHRS, CDR2 YFSETQ. The CDR3 DNA follows: TGCGCCAGCAGGATCCCGGGGGGAGGTGAGACCCAGTACTTC. Protein product: CASRIPGGGETQYF.

This sequence joins TRBV27 and TRBJ2-7; 7 bases fit TRBD1. Germline assignment: CDR1 MNHEY and CDR2 SMNVEV (reference sequence). The CDR3 has 15 amino acids. Germline trimming cut 4 bases from V and 6 bases from J; bases unmatched to any gene: 12. The CDR3 region has the DNA TGTGCCAGCAGTTCTAGACAGGGAAGTAGCCGCGAGCAGTACTTC. Translating it yields CASSSRQGSSREQYF.

V and J are TRBV2 and TRBJ2-7, with TRBD2 matching over 8 bases. After removal of 4 bases from V and 3 bases from J, the junction contained 5 bases not matched to a gene. The germline V gene encodes CDR1 SNHLY and CDR2 FYNNEI. There are 14 residues in the CDR3. This CDR3 reads CASSVRGGFYEQYF. In nucleotides, the CDR3 is TGTGCCAGCAGTGTACGGGGGGGGTTCTACGAGCAGTACTTC.

V usage is TRBV30 and J usage is TRBJ2-2, with 8 nucleotides matching TRBD1. The junction had 5 bases not matched to a gene; V was cut back by 4 bases and J by 7 bases. This CDR3 is 13 amino acids long. From germline, CDR1 is GTSNPN and CDR2 SVGIG (reference sequence). DNA of the CDR3: TGTGCCTGGACCTGGACAGGGTTCGGGGAGCTGTTTTTT. It encodes CAWTWTGFGELFF.